This is a list of T cell receptor beta chains from one sample in a study of T cells in Graves' hyperthyroidism and ophthalmopathy. TCRdb re-analysed the multiplex PCR reads in MiXCR, keeping a single row per CDR3 protein. This sample has 380,000 or so distinct CDR3 sequences, with 13% found just once. The sample comprised blood. The receptors derive from a man aged 25-40 years with Graves' hyperthyroidism that later progressed to Graves' ophthalmopathy. Both conserved end residues are part of each CDR3. Fields, in order: J gene, clone size, V gene, D gene, CDR3 protein, CDR3 DNA. A D gene is named only where the DNA matches it firmly. Expanded clones are given a class, and other clones once, few, many or no size at all.

J gene: TRBJ2-1; clone size: .; V gene: TRBV5-6; D gene: .; CDR3 protein: CASTKVGLGSYNEQFF; CDR3 DNA: TGTGCCAGCACCAAAGTGGGCCTTGGCTCCTACAATGAGCAGTTCTTC
J gene: TRBJ2-1; clone size: .; V gene: TRBV15; D gene: TRBD2; CDR3 protein: CATSSRLAGAEQFF; CDR3 DNA: TGTGCCACCAGCAGCCGACTAGCGGGGGCTGAGCAGTTCTTC
J gene: TRBJ1-5; clone size: many; V gene: TRBV25-1; D gene: .; CDR3 protein: CASSERWVSQPQHF; CDR3 DNA: TGTGCCAGCAGTGAACGGTGGGTCTCTCAGCCCCAGCATTTT
J gene: TRBJ2-7; clone size: few; V gene: TRBV11-1; D gene: .; CDR3 protein: CASSGNDRPYEQYF; CDR3 DNA: TGTGCCAGCAGCGGTAACGACAGGCCCTACGAGCAGTACTTC
J gene: TRBJ1-4; clone size: .; V gene: TRBV5-1; D gene: .; CDR3 protein: CASSVTGAVNEKLFF; CDR3 DNA: TGCGCCAGCAGCGTTACAGGAGCCGTTAATGAAAAACTGTTTTTT
J gene: TRBJ1-5; clone size: .; V gene: TRBV30; D gene: .; CDR3 protein: CVWSLGATGQPQHF; CDR3 DNA: TGTGTCTGGAGTTTAGGGGCGACGGGGCAGCCCCAGCATTTT
J gene: TRBJ2-1; clone size: few; V gene: TRBV30; D gene: TRBD2; CDR3 protein: CAWSPGGLYNEQFF; CDR3 DNA: TGTGCCTGGAGTCCGGGGGGGCTGTACAATGAGCAGTTCTTC
J gene: TRBJ1-2; clone size: .; V gene: TRBV7-3; D gene: .; CDR3 protein: CASGPGGATYGYTF; CDR3 DNA: TGTGCCAGCGGGCCAGGAGGCGCTACCTATGGCTACACCTTC
J gene: TRBJ1-4; clone size: .; V gene: TRBV19; D gene: .; CDR3 protein: CASNDTPNEKLFF; CDR3 DNA: TGTGCCAGTAATGACACCCCTAATGAAAAACTGTTTTTT
J gene: TRBJ1-5; clone size: .; V gene: TRBV30; D gene: TRBD1; CDR3 protein: CAWSVVDRGSNQPQHF; CDR3 DNA: TGTGCCTGGAGTGTAGTTGACAGGGGTAGCAATCAGCCCCAGCATTTT
J gene: TRBJ1-5; clone size: many; V gene: TRBV2; D gene: TRBD1; CDR3 protein: CASSEGTGGADQPQHF; CDR3 DNA: TGTGCCAGCAGTGAAGGAACAGGGGGCGCGGATCAGCCCCAGCATTTT
J gene: TRBJ2-1; clone size: .; V gene: TRBV20-1; D gene: TRBD2; CDR3 protein: CSASPQGLAGYEQFF; CDR3 DNA: TGCAGTGCTAGTCCCCAGGGACTAGCGGGGTATGAGCAGTTCTTC
J gene: TRBJ1-5; clone size: many; V gene: TRBV28; D gene: .; CDR3 protein: CASSPGGPGFGLKPQHF; CDR3 DNA: TGTGCCAGCAGTCCTGGGGGTCCCGGGTTTGGGTTGAAGCCCCAGCATTTT
J gene: TRBJ2-1; clone size: .; V gene: TRBV5-1; D gene: .; CDR3 protein: CASSLDKANEQFF; CDR3 DNA: TGCGCCAGCAGCTTGGACAAGGCGAATGAGCAGTTCTTC
J gene: TRBJ1-3; clone size: .; V gene: TRBV7-9; D gene: .; CDR3 protein: CASSPERRRGENAGNTIYF; CDR3 DNA: TGTGCCAGCAGCCCAGAACGTAGAAGGGGCGAAAATGCTGGAAACACCATATATTTT
J gene: TRBJ1-6; clone size: few; V gene: TRBV27; D gene: TRBD1; CDR3 protein: CASSWTGVLYNSPLHF; CDR3 DNA: TGTGCCAGCAGTTGGACAGGGGTGCTCTATAATTCACCCCTCCACTTT